This TCR beta chain was found in a study of T-cell reconstitution after alpha-beta-depleted transplantation in children. General study results and limits: Surviving recipient T cells and thymic progenitors underlay high day-60 TCRbeta diversity in some patients. Expanded clones from the graft, numbering several hundred, reportedly supplied alpha-beta T cells about two months after transplant. A year post-transplant, T-cell counts and diversity derived mostly from newly produced T cells.

With respect to this clonotype: Antigen specificity is unknown.

The CDR3 contains 11 residues. CDR1 is ENHRY, CDR2 SYGVKD, per germline. V shed 10 bases and J shed 7 bases, with 13 bases lying between them. This sample's TCRbeta library carried unique molecular identifier barcodes. TCRdb ran MiXCR on the PCR reads and lists one entry per CDR3 protein. The sample holds around 800,000 distinct CDR3 sequences, roughly 15% seen once. The sequencing used PBMCs, mostly from graft donor cells, collected 360 days after TCRalphabeta/CD19-depleted stem cell transplant. The clonotype was recovered from a male patient aged 10 to 17 who had a stem cell transplant for acute lymphoblastic leukemia, so the T cells may come from the graft donor. The V call is TRBV10-3, the J call TRBJ1-1; D possibly corresponds to TRBD1 (5 bases). The CDR3 DNA is TGTGCCACCAGGGAGGGGTTTGAAGCTTTCTTT. It encodes CATREGFEAFF.